The 25 T cell receptor beta chains reported below all come from one sample, sequenced in a study of OX40 agonist ivuxolimab in advanced cancers. Clones were read by immunoSEQ multiplex PCR, and TCRdb kept only the in-frame ones, dropping some. The data contain tens of thousands of clones, around 90% of them seen just once; the ten biggest clones take up around 7%. Source: CD4+ or CD8+ T cells sorted from blood, taken in a trial of the OX40 agonist ivuxolimab. These TCRs come from an adult with an advanced solid tumor such as melanoma, head and neck, liver or kidney cancer.

The chain links TRBV29-1 to TRBJ2-4, with 10 bases that match TRBD1. CDR3 length: 18 residues. J gave up 3 bases and V 0 bases, and 11 bases lay outside the gene matches. Per the germline V gene, CDR1 is SQVTM and CDR2 is ANQGSEA. The CDR3 DNA follows: TGCAGCGTTGAAGATTGGGGGGGACAGGGGATAGACAAAAACATTCAGTACTTC. Protein sequence: CSVEDWGGQGIDKNIQYF.

The J gene is TRBJ2-2, the V gene TRBV11-3; 8 nucleotides line up with TRBD2. Germline V gene lookup returns CDR1 SGHNT and CDR2 YENEEA. The CDR3 has 15 residues. The J segment lost 4 bases and the V segment lost 5 bases, leaving 6 bases of the junction unmatched. The CDR3 bases are TGTGCCAGCAGCCCCCGGGGGGGGAGCACCGGGGAGCTGTTTTTT. Translated, it gives CASSPRGGSTGELFF.

J is TRBJ2-5 and V is TRBV19; D is unclear. Germline loops: CDR1 LNHDA, CDR2 SQIVND (reference sequence). This CDR3 is 12 amino acids long. The ends were cut back, 3 bases at V and 0 bases at J, with 2 bases in the middle. The CDR3 is CASSIDQETQYF. DNA for the CDR3: TGTGCCAGTAGTATCGACCAAGAGACCCAGTACTTC. Combining the CDR3 with reference TRBV19 and TRBJ2-5 gives the whole variable domain DGGITQSPKYLFRKEGQNVTLSCEQNLNHDAMYWYRQDPGQGLRLIYYSQIVNDFQKGDIAEGYSVSREKKESFPLTVTSAQKNPTAFYLCASSIDQETQYFGPGTRLLVL.

The chain carries TRBV18 and TRBJ2-5; no clear D gene. Trimming removed 3 bases from V and 1 base from J, with 9 bases in between. The CDR3 contains 14 residues. CDR1 and CDR2 (germline): KGHSH, LQKENI. The CDR3 bases are TGTGCCAGCTCACCGTTGGAGACCCAAGAGACCCAGTACTTC. The encoded protein is CASSPLETQETQYF.

The chain combines TRBV7-2 with TRBJ2-3, with 10 bases matching TRBD2. Trimming took 1 base from V and 8 from J; bases not matched to a gene: 6. Germline-derived CDR1 and CDR2 are SGHTA and FQGNSA. The CDR3 covers 15 residues. The CDR3 reads CASSLDLAGVGTQYF. The DNA for the CDR3 is TGTGCCAGCAGCTTAGACCTAGCGGGAGTGGGTACGCAGTATTTT.

The chain links TRBV11-2 to TRBJ1-5, with D perhaps matching TRBD1 (5 bases). Looked up from germline, CDR1 is SGHAT and CDR2 is FQNNGV. The CDR3 totals 15 residues. V lost 5 bases, J lost 5 bases, and 16 bases lay in between. The CDR3 region is CASSQDGRGDQPQHF. The CDR3 nucleotides are TGTGCCAGCAGCCAGGACGGTCGGGGCGATCAGCCCCAGCATTTT.

Remarks on this clone: One end of the junction fails to match germline, which may point to a read error. The chain combines TRBV7-7 with TRBJ1-1; D is perhaps TRBD1 (6 bases). The CDR3 consists of 14 residues. The germline V gene has CDR1 SSHAT and CDR2 FNYEAQ (reference sequence). CDR3 bases: TGTGCTAGCAGCTTCCACCCGGGACATGTTGGAGCTTTCTTT. Translated: CASSFHPGHVGAFF. The full variable domain, with the rest looked up from reference TRBV7-7 and TRBJ1-1, is GAGVSQSPRYKVTKRGQDVTLRCDPISSHATLYWYQQALGQGPEFLTYFNYEAQPDKSGLPSDRFSAERPEGSISTLTIQRTEQRDSAMYRCASSFHPGHVGAFFGQGTRLTVV.

The chain recombines TRBV27 with TRBJ2-2, with D hard to call. CDR1 is MNHEY and CDR2 is SMNVEV in the germline V gene (reference sequence). The CDR3 runs to 13 residues. Trimming took 2 bases from V and 2 from J, leaving 3 bases between them. As DNA, the CDR3 is TGTGCCAGCAGTTTAACCAACACCGGGGAGCTGTTTTTT. Protein: CASSLTNTGELFF.

The chain links TRBV4-2 to TRBJ2-5; TRBD2 agrees at 14 bases. The J call is uncertain, as TRBJ2-7 better fits the DNA end. The CDR3 is 18 amino acids. From germline, CDR1 is LGHNA and CDR2 YNFKEQ. The CDR3 loop reads CASSQETSGRAGIYEQYF. The CDR3, as DNA: TGTGCCAGCAGCCAAGAGACTAGCGGGAGGGCCGGCATCTACGAGCAGTACTTC.

The genes are TRBV18 and TRBJ2-1, with D hard to call. CDR1 and CDR2 (germline): KGHSH, LQKENI. Trimming pared 5 bases from V and 5 bases from J, leaving 7 bases between. The CDR3 runs 12 residues. CDR3 DNA sequence: TGTGCCAGCTCAGGGCCTAACAATGAGCAGTTCTTC. Its translation: CASSGPNNEQFF.

This clone was counted once. V usage is TRBV27 and J usage is TRBJ2-1, with D maybe TRBD2 (5 bases). CDR1 is MNHEY and CDR2 is SMNVEV in the germline V gene (reference sequence). The CDR3 runs to 12 residues. The V end lost 5 bases, the J end lost 10 bases, and 12 bases lay between the germline ends. The CDR3 region is CASSERESEQFF. DNA of the CDR3: TGTGCCAGCAGTGAAAGGGAGAGCGAGCAGTTCTTC.

The rearrangement links TRBV4-2 to TRBJ2-1; either TRBD1 or TRBD2 may supply D (5 bases each). CDR1 and CDR2 from the germline V gene are LGHNA and YNFKEQ. The V end was cut by 6 bases, the J end by 4 bases, with 10 bases between. The CDR3 has 13 residues. CDR3 nucleotides: TGTGCCAGCAGAGGGACGCTATACAATGAGCAGTTCTTC. This translates into CASRGTLYNEQFF.

This chain uses TRBV4-1 with TRBJ1-4; no firm D call. In germline, CDR1 is MGHRA, CDR2 YSYEKL. The V end lost 0 bases, the J end lost 5 bases, and 10 bases lay between the germline ends. The CDR3 runs 15 residues. The CDR3, as DNA: TGCGCCAGCAGCCAAGATACCATTCAGAATGAAAAACTGTTTTTT. Translation: CASSQDTIQNEKLFF.

V and J are TRBV6-6 and TRBJ1-5; possibly TRBD1 for D (5 bases). Trimming stripped 8 bases from V and 4 bases from J, with 12 bases between. The CDR3 totals 13 residues. The germline V gene encodes CDR1 MNHNY and CDR2 SVGAGI (reference sequence). CDR3 sequence reads: CASRPRVNQPQHF. In nucleotides, the CDR3 is TGTGCCAGCCGACCCAGGGTAAATCAGCCCCAGCATTTT.

The rearrangement links TRBV29-1 to TRBJ2-5; 8 bases agree with TRBD2. V shed 7 bases, J shed 1 base, and the junction held 5 bases outside the gene matches. The CDR3 loop spans 13 amino acids. Germline values: CDR1 SQVTM, CDR2 ANQGSEA. In DNA form, the CDR3 reads TGCAGCGCAGGACTAGCACCCCAAGAGACCCAGTACTTC. Encoded protein: CSAGLAPQETQYF.

The chain recombines TRBV14 with TRBJ2-5; D remains ambiguous. V gave up 2 bases and J gave up 1 base, with 17 bases separating them. The CDR3 has 17 residues. CDR1 SGHDN and CDR2 FVKESK come from the germline V gene. The CDR3 sequence is CASSQSRLVFAQETQYF. The CDR3 nucleotides are TGTGCCAGCAGCCAATCTAGGCTAGTTTTTGCCCAAGAGACCCAGTACTTC.

The chain carries TRBV9 and TRBJ2-7; D gene uncertain. V dropped 0 bases and J dropped 2 bases, with 9 bases sitting between them. Germline V lookup: CDR1 SGDLS, CDR2 YYNGEE. This CDR3 spans 14 amino acids. This CDR3 reads CASSVAGQAYEQYF. Written as DNA, the CDR3 is TGTGCCAGCAGCGTAGCTGGGCAGGCCTACGAGCAGTACTTC.

This clone was detected only once. The chain employs TRBV28 and TRBJ1-2, with a possible D match to TRBD1 (5 bases). Germline CDR1 is MDHEN and CDR2 is SYDVKM. The V end lost 1 base, the J end lost 6 bases, and 9 bases lay between the germline ends. The CDR3 contains 13 residues. The CDR3 reads CASSLSRVNGYTF. In nucleotides, the CDR3 is TGTGCCAGCAGTTTATCCAGGGTGAATGGCTACACCTTC.

The chain is built from TRBV30 and TRBJ2-2; D call uncertain. This CDR3 spans 13 amino acids. Between the trimmed V and J ends, which lost 2 bases and 6 bases, there was a span of 10 bases. Looked up from germline, CDR1 is GTSNPN and CDR2 is SVGIG (reference sequence). CDR3 DNA: TGTGCCTGGAGTCCCCCCATTGCCGGGGAGCTGTTTTTT. Translated, it gives CAWSPPIAGELFF.

The CDR3 coding sequence is TGTGCCAGCAGCTTAGAGGGTATAGATGAGCAGTTCTTC. It translates to CASSLEGIDEQFF. This chain links TRBV7-9 with TRBJ2-1; D unclear. This CDR3 has 13 amino acids. The V and J ends lost 1 base and 8 bases respectively, with 9 bases between them. CDR1 and CDR2 (germline): SEHNR, FQNEAQ (reference sequence).

The chain employs TRBV7-2 and TRBJ2-1; 7 nucleotides match TRBD1. V dropped 2 bases and J dropped 5; count of bases not matched to a gene: 6. Germline lookup yields CDR1 SGHTA and CDR2 FQGNSA. CDR3 length equals 15 residues. CDR3 DNA: TGTGCCAGCAGCTTAATGGACACAGGGGACAATGAGCAGTTCTTC. Translating gives CASSLMDTGDNEQFF.

With respect to this clone: Germline is not matched at one junction end, which may reflect a read error. The chain employs TRBV7-7 and TRBJ2-1, with TRBD1 matching 11 bases. CDR1 and CDR2 from the germline V gene are SSHAT and FNYEAQ (reference sequence). The CDR3 length is 15 residues. The CDR3: CASSLGQGVGNEQFF. CDR3 nucleotides: TGTGCTAGCAGCTTGGGACAGGGGGTAGGCAATGAGCAGTTCTTC.

The gene calls are TRBV6-5 and TRBJ1-1; D perhaps matches TRBD1 (6 bases). V was clipped by 1 base and J by 3 bases, with 9 bases between them. The CDR3 is 14 amino acids. Germline V gene data show CDR1 as MNHEY and CDR2 as SVGAGI. The CDR3 here is CASSYLSGDTEAFF. The CDR3 DNA reads as TGTGCCAGCAGTTACTTGTCAGGGGACACTGAAGCTTTCTTT.

A few counts support this clone. The J gene is TRBJ2-1, the V gene TRBV15, with TRBD2 identical over 8 bases. The CDR3 covers 17 residues. V lost 2 bases, J lost 7 bases, and 13 bases stayed unmatched. CDR1 LNHNV and CDR2 YYDKDF come from the germline V gene (reference sequence). The CDR3 protein is CATSRPDGAGGNNEQFF. The CDR3 nucleotides read TGTGCCACCAGCAGACCCGACGGGGCGGGAGGAAATAATGAGCAGTTCTTC.

The rearrangement links TRBV6-6 to TRBJ2-7; D remains unclear. From germline, CDR1 is MNHNY and CDR2 SVGAGI (reference sequence). The V and J ends lost 3 bases and 0 bases respectively, with 12 bases between them. The CDR3 runs to 15 residues. The CDR3 DNA is TGTGCCAGCAGTTATTTGCGACCCACCTCCTACGAGCAGTACTTC. This gives the protein CASSYLRPTSYEQYF.